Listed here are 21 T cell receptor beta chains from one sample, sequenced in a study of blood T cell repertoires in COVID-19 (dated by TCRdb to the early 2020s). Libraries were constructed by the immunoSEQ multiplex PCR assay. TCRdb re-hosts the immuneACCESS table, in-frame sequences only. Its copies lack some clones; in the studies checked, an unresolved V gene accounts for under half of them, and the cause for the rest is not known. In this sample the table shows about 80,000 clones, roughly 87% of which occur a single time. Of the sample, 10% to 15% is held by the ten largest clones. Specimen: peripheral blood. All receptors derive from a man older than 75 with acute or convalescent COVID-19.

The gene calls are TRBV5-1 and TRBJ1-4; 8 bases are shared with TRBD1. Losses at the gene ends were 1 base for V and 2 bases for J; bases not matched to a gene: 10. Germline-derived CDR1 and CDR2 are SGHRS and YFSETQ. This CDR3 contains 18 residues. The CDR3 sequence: CASSLSDREGTTNEKLFF. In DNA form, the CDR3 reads TGCGCCAGCAGCTTGTCGGACAGGGAGGGAACGACTAATGAAAAACTGTTTTTT.

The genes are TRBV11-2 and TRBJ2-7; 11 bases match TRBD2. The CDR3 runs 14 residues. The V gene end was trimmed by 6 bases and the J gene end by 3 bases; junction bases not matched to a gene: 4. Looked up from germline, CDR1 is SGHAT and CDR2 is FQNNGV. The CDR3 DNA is TGTGCCAGCAGGGTCGGGACTAGCGGCTACGAGCAGTACTTC. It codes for CASRVGTSGYEQYF. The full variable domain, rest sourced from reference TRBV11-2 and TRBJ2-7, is EAGVAQSPRYKIIEKRQSVAFWCNPISGHATLYWYQQILGQGPKLLIQFQNNGVVDDSQLPKDRFSAERLKGVDSTLKIQPAKLEDSAVYLCASRVGTSGYEQYFGPGTRLTVT.

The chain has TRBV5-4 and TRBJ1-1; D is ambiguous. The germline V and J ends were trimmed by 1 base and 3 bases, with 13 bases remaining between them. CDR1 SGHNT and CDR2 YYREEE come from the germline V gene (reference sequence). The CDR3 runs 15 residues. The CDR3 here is CASSLKVAADTEAFF. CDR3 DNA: TGTGCCAGCAGCTTGAAAGTGGCAGCGGACACTGAAGCTTTCTTT. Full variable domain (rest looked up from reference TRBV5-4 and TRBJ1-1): ETGVTQSPTHLIKTRGQQVTLRCSSQSGHNTVSWYQQALGQGPQFIFQYYREEENGRGNFPPRFSGLQFPNYSSELNVNALELDDSALYLCASSLKVAADTEAFFGQGTRLTVV.

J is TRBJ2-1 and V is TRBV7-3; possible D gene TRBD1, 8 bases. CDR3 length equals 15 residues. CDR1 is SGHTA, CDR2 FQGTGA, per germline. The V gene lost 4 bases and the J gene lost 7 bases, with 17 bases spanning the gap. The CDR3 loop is CASSSTGAGVNEQFF. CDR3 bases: TGTGCCAGCAGCTCGACAGGGGCGGGAGTAAATGAGCAGTTCTTC.

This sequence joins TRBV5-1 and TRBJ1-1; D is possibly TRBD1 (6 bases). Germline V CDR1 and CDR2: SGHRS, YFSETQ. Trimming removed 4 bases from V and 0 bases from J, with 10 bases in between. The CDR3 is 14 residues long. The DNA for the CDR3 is TGCGCCAGCAGCGGGGGGGCTATGAACACTGAAGCTTTCTTT. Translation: CASSGGAMNTEAFF.

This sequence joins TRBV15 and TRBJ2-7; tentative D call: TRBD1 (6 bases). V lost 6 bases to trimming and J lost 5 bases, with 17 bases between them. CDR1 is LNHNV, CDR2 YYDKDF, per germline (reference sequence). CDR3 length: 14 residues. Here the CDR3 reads CATSRNPGVDEQYF. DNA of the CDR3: TGTGCCACCAGTAGAAACCCAGGGGTAGACGAGCAGTACTTC.

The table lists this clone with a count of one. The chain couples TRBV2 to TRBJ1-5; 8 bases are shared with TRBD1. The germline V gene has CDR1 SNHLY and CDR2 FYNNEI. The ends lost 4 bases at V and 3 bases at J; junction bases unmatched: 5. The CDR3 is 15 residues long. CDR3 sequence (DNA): TGTGCCAGCAGTGGGGGACAGGTACCCAATCAGCCCCAGCATTTT. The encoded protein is CASSGGQVPNQPQHF.

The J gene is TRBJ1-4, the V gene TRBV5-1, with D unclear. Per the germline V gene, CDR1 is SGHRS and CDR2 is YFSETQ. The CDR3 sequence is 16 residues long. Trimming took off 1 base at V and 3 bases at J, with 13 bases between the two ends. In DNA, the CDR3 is TGCGCCAGCAGCTTGATGGGTTCGGGAGCTAATGAAAAACTGTTTTTT. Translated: CASSLMGSGANEKLFF.

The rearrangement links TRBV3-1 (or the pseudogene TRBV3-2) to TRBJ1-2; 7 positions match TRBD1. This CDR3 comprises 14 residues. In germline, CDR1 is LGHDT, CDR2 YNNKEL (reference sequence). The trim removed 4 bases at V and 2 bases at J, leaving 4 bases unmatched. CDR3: CASSRQQGNYGYTF. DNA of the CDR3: TGTGCCAGCAGCCGCCAACAGGGGAACTATGGCTACACCTTC.

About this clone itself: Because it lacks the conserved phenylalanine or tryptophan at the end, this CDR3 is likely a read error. The CDR3 DNA is TGTGCCAGCAGTAGACAGGGCTCGAACTATGGCTACACCCTC. Amino acid sequence: CASSRQGSNYGYTL. The chain couples TRBV6-5 to TRBJ1-2, with 7 bases lining up with TRBD1. The V gene's germline CDR1 is MNHEY and CDR2 SVGAGI. The ends lost 5 bases at V and 2 bases at J; junction bases unmatched: 5. CDR3 length: 14 residues.

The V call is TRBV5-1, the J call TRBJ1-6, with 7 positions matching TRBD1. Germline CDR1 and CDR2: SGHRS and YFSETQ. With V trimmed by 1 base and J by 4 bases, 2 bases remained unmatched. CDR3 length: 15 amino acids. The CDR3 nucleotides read TGCGCCAGCAGCTTGACGGGACAGTATAATTCACCCCTCCACTTT. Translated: CASSLTGQYNSPLHF.

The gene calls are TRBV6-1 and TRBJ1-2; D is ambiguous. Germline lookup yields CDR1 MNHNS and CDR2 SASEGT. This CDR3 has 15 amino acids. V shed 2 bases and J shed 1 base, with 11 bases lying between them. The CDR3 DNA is TGTGCCAGCAGTGAAATTGGGGAGGGTAACTATGGCTACACCTTC. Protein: CASSEIGEGNYGYTF.

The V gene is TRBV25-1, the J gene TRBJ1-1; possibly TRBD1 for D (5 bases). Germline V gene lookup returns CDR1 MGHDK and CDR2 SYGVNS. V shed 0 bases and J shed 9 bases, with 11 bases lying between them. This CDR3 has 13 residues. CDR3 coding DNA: TGTGCCAGCAGTGAATATATTAAGGGGCAAGCTTTCTTT. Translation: CASSEYIKGQAFF.

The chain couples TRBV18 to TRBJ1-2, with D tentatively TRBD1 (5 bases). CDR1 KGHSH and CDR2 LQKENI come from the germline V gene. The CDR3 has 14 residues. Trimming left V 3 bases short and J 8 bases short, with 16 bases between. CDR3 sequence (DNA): TGTGCCAGCTCACCTTCGACAGAACCCCGAGGCTACACCTTC. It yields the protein CASSPSTEPRGYTF. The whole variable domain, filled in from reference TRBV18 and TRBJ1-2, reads NAGVMQNPRHLVRRRGQEARLRCSPMKGHSHVYWYRQLPEEGLKFMVYLQKENIIDESGMPKERFSAEFPKEGPSILRIQQVVRGDSAAYFCASSPSTEPRGYTFGSGTRLTVV.

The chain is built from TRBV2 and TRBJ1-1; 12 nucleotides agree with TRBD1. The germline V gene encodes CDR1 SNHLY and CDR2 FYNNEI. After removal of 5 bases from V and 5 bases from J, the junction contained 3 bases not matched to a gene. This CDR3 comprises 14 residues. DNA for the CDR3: TGTGCCAGCAGTCGGGACAGGGGGCTAACTGAAGCTTTCTTT. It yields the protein CASSRDRGLTEAFF.

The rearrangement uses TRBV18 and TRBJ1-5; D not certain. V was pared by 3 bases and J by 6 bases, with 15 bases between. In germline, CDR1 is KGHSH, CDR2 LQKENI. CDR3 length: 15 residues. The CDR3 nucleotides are TGTGCCAGCTCACCGTCTACAGCGAGCGGTCAGCCCCAGCATTTT. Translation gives CASSPSTASGQPQHF.

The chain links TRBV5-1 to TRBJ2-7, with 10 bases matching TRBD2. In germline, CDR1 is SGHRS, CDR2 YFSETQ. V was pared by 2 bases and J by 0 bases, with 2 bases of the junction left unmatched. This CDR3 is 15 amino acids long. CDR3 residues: CASSFLAGASYEQYF. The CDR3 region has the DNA TGCGCCAGCAGCTTTCTAGCGGGGGCCTCCTACGAGCAGTACTTC.

CDR3 loop: CATSRDAPGGHSNQPQHF. Here the CDR3 DNA reads TGTGCCACCAGCAGAGACGCCCCGGGAGGACATAGCAATCAGCCCCAGCATTTT. The rearrangement links TRBV15 to TRBJ1-5; possible D gene TRBD1, 5 bases. CDR3 length: 18 amino acids. From germline, CDR1 is LNHNV and CDR2 YYDKDF (reference sequence). Trimming shortened V by 0 bases and J by 0 bases, and 15 bases separated the two germline ends.

The CDR3 DNA sequence: TGTGCCAGCAGCTTACTAGCGGGGGTTTACAATGAGCAGTTCTTC. As protein: CASSLLAGVYNEQFF. J is TRBJ2-1 and V is TRBV11-1; the match to TRBD2 covers 10 bases. After removal of 2 bases from V and 4 bases from J, the junction contained 2 bases not matched to a gene. CDR3 size: 15 residues. Germline V gives CDR1 SGHAT, CDR2 FQDESV (reference sequence).

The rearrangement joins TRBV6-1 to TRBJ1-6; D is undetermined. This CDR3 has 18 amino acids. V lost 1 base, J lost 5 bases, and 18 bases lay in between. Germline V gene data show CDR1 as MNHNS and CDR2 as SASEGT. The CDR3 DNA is TGTGCCAGCAGTGAAGATAAAGGACGGGGATGGGATAATTCACCCCTCCACTTT. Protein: CASSEDKGRGWDNSPLHF.

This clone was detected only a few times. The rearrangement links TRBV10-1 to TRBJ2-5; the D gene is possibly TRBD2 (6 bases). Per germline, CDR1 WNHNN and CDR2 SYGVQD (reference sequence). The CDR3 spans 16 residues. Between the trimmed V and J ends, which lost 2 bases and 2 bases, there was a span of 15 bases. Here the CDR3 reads CASSEGGSGVQETQYF. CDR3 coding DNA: TGCGCCAGCAGTGAGGGAGGCTCGGGGGTGCAAGAGACCCAGTACTTC.